The clone carrying this TCR beta chain was counted only a few times. The antigen remains unidentified. The CDR3 covers 17 residues. Germline lookup yields CDR1 SQVTM and CDR2 ANQGSEA. The V and J ends lost 3 bases and 5 bases, in that order; junction bases with no gene match: 15. This sample was included in a study of identical twins. Points from the study as a whole: Abundant cord blood beta clonotypes carried fewer insertions; memory repertoires showed none.

TCRdb ran MiXCR on the 5' RACE reads and lists one entry per CDR3 protein. The sample lists around 490,000 distinct CDR3 sequences; 12% to 15% were seen once. The sample was also reused in another study, on yellow fever vaccine responses in identical twins. This second study notes: Twins reportedly mounted vaccine T cell responses that seemed partly convergent, partly personalized.

Sample: CD4+ T cells sorted from blood. The receptor comes from a woman aged 18-35 years in good health. This sequence joins TRBV29-1 and TRBJ2-3; 9 nucleotides match TRBD1. The DNA of the CDR3 is TGCAGCGTTGACCCTCTGTCTGGGACAGGGAGGGTAGATACGCAGTATTTT. It specifies CSVDPLSGTGRVDTQYF.